The 17 T cell receptor beta chains listed next were all sequenced from one sample in a study of blood T cells in healthy people across ages. Then a second PCR, running about 6 to 11 cycles, was carried out with a sample-barcoded 5' primer and a J-beta primer mix. MiXCR was run by TCRdb on the 5' RACE reads, yielding one entry per CDR3 protein. The profile covers about 640,000 distinct CDR3 sequences, with around 31% appearing a single time and 15% to 18% taken by the ten largest. Source material: blood. These receptors were taken from a woman aged 80 or older in good health.

A note on this clonotype: Its ends do not fully match the called genes, so a read error is possible. The chain combines TRBV7-9 with TRBJ1-1; tentative D call: TRBD1 (5 bases). The germline V gene encodes CDR1 SEHNR and CDR2 FQNEAQ (reference sequence). This CDR3 is 15 amino acids long. In DNA, the CDR3 is TGTGCCAGCAGCCCAGATCGGGGGGTGAAGACTGAAGCTTTCTTT. This encodes CASSPDRGVKTEAFF.

This clonotype was observed a few times. This sequence joins TRBV27 and TRBJ1-3, with 7 nucleotides matching TRBD1. Germline V gene data show CDR1 as MNHEY and CDR2 as SMNVEV (reference sequence). The CDR3 has 18 amino acids. V lost 7 bases, J lost 0 bases, and 15 bases stayed unmatched. The CDR3, as DNA: TGTGCCAGCAAAGGGACCCGGACAGGACAGTCCTCTGGAAACACCATATATTTT. Translation gives CASKGTRTGQSSGNTIYF.

Worth noting for this clonotype: A read error is possible here, since a much larger clone lies one base away. The CDR3 DNA follows: TGTGCCAGCAGCCCCGACGGAATCTATGGCTACACCTTC. Residues: CASSPDGIYGYTF. The V call is TRBV6-2 or TRBV6-3, the J call TRBJ1-2; no firm D call. The V and J ends lost 6 bases and 4 bases respectively, with 12 bases between them. The CDR3 consists of 13 residues. The germline CDR1 and CDR2 sequences are MNHEY and SVGEGT.

This clonotype was counted only a few times. Possible read error: a much larger clone is one base away. V gene TRBV6-1 combines with J gene TRBJ1-4; no clear D gene. This CDR3 has 11 amino acids. Trimming cost V 6 bases and J 8 bases, with 7 bases left between them. The germline CDR1 and CDR2 sequences are MNHNS and SASEGT. The CDR3 here is CASSPMEKLFF. The CDR3 DNA follows: TGTGCCAGCAGCCCGATGGAAAAACTGTTTTTT.

CDR3 DNA sequence: TGTGCCAGCTCACCACCTAACCAGGGCTACGGAAACACCATATATTTT. The encoded protein is CASSPPNQGYGNTIYF. The chain uses TRBV18 and TRBJ1-3, with D perhaps matching TRBD1 (5 bases). This CDR3 has 16 amino acids. Looked up from germline, CDR1 is KGHSH and CDR2 is LQKENI. The V end was cut by 0 bases, the J end by 4 bases, with 13 bases between.

This rearrangement joins TRBV6-1 to TRBJ2-5; the D is unclear. V was cut by 2 bases and J by 2 bases, with 9 bases left in between. Germline V CDR1 and CDR2: MNHNS, SASEGT. This CDR3 region has 14 residues. The CDR3 loop is CASSENPRQETQYF. The CDR3, as DNA: TGTGCCAGCAGTGAAAATCCTAGGCAAGAGACCCAGTACTTC.

Comment on this clonotype: The junction differs from germline at one of its ends, possibly a read error. The chain links TRBV6-6 to TRBJ1-5; unclear D gene. The CDR3 is 12 amino acids. Germline CDR1 MNHNY, CDR2 SVGAGI (reference sequence). This CDR3 reads CASSQSAWPKHF. CDR3 sequence (DNA): TGTGCCAGCAGTCAATCGGCCTGGCCCAAGCATTTT.

To note about this clonotype: This clone may be a read error of a much larger clone one base away. The chain couples TRBV6-6 to TRBJ2-4; 10 nucleotides align to TRBD1. The CDR3 runs 17 residues. The germline V gene encodes CDR1 MNHNY and CDR2 SVGAGI (reference sequence). The CDR3 spells CANSRQPGQGTKNIQYF. DNA for the CDR3: TGTGCCAACAGTCGACAACCGGGACAGGGGACCAAAAACATTCAGTACTTC.

This clonotype was seen once. The junction and the germline gene differ at one end; a read error may be behind it. V usage is TRBV12-3 or TRBV12-4 and J usage is TRBJ2-1; either TRBD1 or TRBD2 may fit D (5 bases each). The CDR3 has 15 amino acids. DNA for the CDR3: TGTGCCAGCAGTGCGTTCGGGGCAGACTACAATGAACAGTTCTTC. It codes for CASSAFGADYNEQFF.

A few counts support this clonotype. The J gene is TRBJ1-1, the V gene TRBV3-1, with D hard to call. The CDR3 spans 13 residues. CDR1 and CDR2 (germline): LGHDT, YNNKEL (reference sequence). Trimming took 3 bases from V and 4 from J, leaving 9 bases between them. The CDR3 spells CASSQGRITEAFF. The CDR3 nucleotides read TGTGCCAGCAGCCAGGGCCGGATCACTGAAGCTTTCTTT.

In this sample, this clonotype turned up many times. The chain links TRBV7-2 to TRBJ1-2; 7 bases fit TRBD1. The CDR3 totals 15 residues. With V trimmed by 0 bases and J by 3 bases, 4 bases remained unmatched. CDR1 and CDR2 (germline): SGHTA, FQGNSA. CDR3: CASSLAEGADYGYTF. Written as DNA, the CDR3 is TGTGCCAGCAGCTTAGCGGAGGGGGCGGACTATGGCTACACCTTC.

In this sample, this clonotype turned up once. The chain is built from TRBV7-3 and TRBJ2-3; D not resolved. CDR1 SGHTA and CDR2 FQGTGA come from the germline V gene. V was pared by 5 bases and J by 4 bases, with 13 bases between. This CDR3 region has 14 residues. DNA of the CDR3: TGTGCCAGCAGCCCGGAGTCCCGGGCAGATACGCAGTATTTT. This gives the protein CASSPESRADTQYF.

This clonotype occurred many times. V usage is TRBV6-1 and J usage is TRBJ2-7, with D unresolved. The CDR3 sequence is 16 residues long. Trimming cost V 0 bases and J 1 base, with 13 bases left between them. Germline loops: CDR1 MNHNS, CDR2 SASEGT. CDR3 in amino acids: CASSEAGIDGSYEQYF. Here the CDR3 DNA reads TGTGCCAGCAGTGAAGCGGGGATCGACGGATCCTACGAGCAGTACTTC.

This clonotype has a count of ten or more. V and J are TRBV7-3 and TRBJ2-7; possible D gene TRBD2, 7 bases. The CDR3 is 15 amino acids. Trimming shortened V by 0 bases and J by 3 bases, and 12 bases separated the two germline ends. Germline CDR1 is SGHTA and CDR2 is FQGTGA. The chain's CDR3 is CASSLTAGAYYEQYF. The CDR3 nucleotides are TGTGCCAGCAGCTTAACGGCGGGGGCCTACTACGAGCAGTACTTC.

Notes on this clonotype: This may be a read error: a much more frequent sequence differs by one nucleotide. V usage is TRBV28 and J usage is TRBJ2-1; 10 nucleotides agree with TRBD1. Germline CDR1 reads MDHEN; CDR2 reads SYDVKM. V dropped 5 bases and J dropped 13; count of bases not matched to a gene: 14. This CDR3 region has 15 residues. CDR3 residues: CASSLPTGGKETQFF. The CDR3 DNA follows: TGTGCCAGCAGTCTTCCGACAGGGGGCAAAGAGACCCAGTTCTTC.

The J gene is TRBJ1-1, the V gene TRBV5-1, with D possibly matching TRBD1 (5 bases). This CDR3 is 15 amino acids long. Trimming stripped 3 bases from V and 0 bases from J, with 12 bases between. Germline V gene lookup returns CDR1 SGHRS and CDR2 YFSETQ. The CDR3 loop reads CASSWTQSLNTEAFF. The CDR3 DNA reads TGCGCCAGCAGCTGGACACAGAGTTTGAACACTGAAGCTTTCTTT.

The rearrangement uses TRBV7-2 and TRBJ2-7; D is ambiguous. Germline-derived CDR1 and CDR2 are SGHTA and FQGNSA. The CDR3 has 11 amino acids. Trimming stripped 1 base from V and 7 bases from J, with 5 bases between. The CDR3 here is CASSLVKEQYF. As DNA, the CDR3 is TGTGCCAGCAGCTTAGTGAAGGAGCAGTACTTC. The variable domain in full, completed from reference TRBV7-2 and TRBJ2-7, reads GAGVSQSPSNKVTEKGKDVELRCDPISGHTALYWYRQSLGQGLEFLIYFQGNSAPDKSGLPSDRFSAERTGGSVSTLTIQRTQQEDSAVYLCASSLVKEQYFGPGTRLTVT.